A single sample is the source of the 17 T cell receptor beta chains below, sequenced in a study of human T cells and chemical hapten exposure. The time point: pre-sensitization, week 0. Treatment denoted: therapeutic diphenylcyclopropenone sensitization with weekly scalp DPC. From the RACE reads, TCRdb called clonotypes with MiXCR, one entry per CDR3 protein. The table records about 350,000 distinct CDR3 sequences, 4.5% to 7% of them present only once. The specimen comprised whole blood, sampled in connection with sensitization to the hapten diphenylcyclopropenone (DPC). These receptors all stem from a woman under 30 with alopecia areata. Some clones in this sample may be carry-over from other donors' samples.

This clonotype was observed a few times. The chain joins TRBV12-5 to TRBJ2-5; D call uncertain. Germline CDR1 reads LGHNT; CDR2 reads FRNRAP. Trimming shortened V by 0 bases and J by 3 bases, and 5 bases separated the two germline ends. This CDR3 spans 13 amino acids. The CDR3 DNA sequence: TGTGCTAGTGGTTTGGTCAGGAAAGAGACCCAGTACTTC. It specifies CASGLVRKETQYF.

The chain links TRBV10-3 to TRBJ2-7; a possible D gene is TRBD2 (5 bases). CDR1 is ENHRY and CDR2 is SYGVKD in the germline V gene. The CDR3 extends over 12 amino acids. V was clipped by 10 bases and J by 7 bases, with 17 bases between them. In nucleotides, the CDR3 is TGTGCCACGCGGACTGGCTCGGGGGAGCAGTACTTC. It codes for CATRTGSGEQYF.

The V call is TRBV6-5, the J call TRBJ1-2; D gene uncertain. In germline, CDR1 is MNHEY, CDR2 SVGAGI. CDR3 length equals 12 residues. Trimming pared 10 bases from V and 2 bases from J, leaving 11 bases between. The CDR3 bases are TGTGCCATCTACGGAAGCAACTATGGCTACACCTTC. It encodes CAIYGSNYGYTF.

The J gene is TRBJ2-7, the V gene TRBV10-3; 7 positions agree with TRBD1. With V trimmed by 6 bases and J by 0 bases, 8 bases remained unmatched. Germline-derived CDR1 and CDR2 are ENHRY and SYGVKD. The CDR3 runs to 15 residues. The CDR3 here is CAIRERQGSSYEQYF. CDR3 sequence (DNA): TGTGCCATCAGGGAACGACAGGGATCCTCCTACGAGCAGTACTTC.

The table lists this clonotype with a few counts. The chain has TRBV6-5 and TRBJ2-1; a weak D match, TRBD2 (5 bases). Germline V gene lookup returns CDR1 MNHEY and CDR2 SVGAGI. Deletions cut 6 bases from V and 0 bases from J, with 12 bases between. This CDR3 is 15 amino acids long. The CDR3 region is CASSPGLNSYNEQFF. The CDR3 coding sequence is TGTGCCAGCAGCCCTGGACTGAACTCCTACAATGAGCAGTTCTTC.

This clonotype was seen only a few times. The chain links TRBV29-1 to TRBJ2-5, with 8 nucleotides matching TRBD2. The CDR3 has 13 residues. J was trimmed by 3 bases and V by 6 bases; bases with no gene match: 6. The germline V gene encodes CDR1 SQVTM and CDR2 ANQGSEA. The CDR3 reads CSVHGGVEETQYF. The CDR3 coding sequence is TGCAGCGTCCACGGGGGGGTTGAAGAGACCCAGTACTTC.

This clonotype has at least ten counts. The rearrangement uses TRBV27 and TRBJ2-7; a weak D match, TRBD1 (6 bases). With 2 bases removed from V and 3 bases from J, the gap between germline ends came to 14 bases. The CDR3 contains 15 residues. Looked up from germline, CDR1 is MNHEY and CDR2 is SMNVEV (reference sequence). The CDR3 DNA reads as TGTGCCAGCAGTTTAGGGGGCGGAAGGGGCTACGAGCAGTACTTC. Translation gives CASSLGGGRGYEQYF.

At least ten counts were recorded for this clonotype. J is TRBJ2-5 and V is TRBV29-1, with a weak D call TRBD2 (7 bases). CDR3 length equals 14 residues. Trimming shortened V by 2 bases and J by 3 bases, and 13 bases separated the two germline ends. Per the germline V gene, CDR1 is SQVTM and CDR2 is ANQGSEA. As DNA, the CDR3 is TGCAGCGTTGAACTGGCGGGGGCAAAAGAGACCCAGTACTTC. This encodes CSVELAGAKETQYF. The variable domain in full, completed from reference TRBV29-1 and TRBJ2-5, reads SAVISQKPSRDICQRGTSLTIQCQVDSQVTMMFWYRQQPGQSLTLIATANQGSEATYESGFVIDKFPISRPNLTFSTLTVSNMSPEDSSIYLCSVELAGAKETQYFGPGTRLLVL.

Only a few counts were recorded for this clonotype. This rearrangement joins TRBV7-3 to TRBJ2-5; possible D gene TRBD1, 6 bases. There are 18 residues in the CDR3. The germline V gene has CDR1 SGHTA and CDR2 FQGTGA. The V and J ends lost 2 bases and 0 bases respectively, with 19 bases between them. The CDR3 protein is CASSLVSSGHEYQETQYF. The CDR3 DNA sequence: TGTGCCAGCAGCTTAGTTTCGTCGGGACACGAGTACCAAGAGACCCAGTACTTC.

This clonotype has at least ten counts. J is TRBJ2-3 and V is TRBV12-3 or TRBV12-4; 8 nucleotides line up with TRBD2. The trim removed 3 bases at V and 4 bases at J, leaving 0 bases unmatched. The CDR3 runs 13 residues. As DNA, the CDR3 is TGTGCCAGCAGTTTGACTAGCGCAGATACGCAGTATTTT. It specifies CASSLTSADTQYF.

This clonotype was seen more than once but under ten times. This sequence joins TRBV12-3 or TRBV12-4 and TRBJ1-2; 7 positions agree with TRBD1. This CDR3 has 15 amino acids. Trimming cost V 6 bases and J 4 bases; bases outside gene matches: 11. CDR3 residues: CASSKNRGGSYGYTF. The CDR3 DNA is TGTGCCAGCAGCAAAAACAGGGGAGGGAGCTATGGCTACACCTTC.

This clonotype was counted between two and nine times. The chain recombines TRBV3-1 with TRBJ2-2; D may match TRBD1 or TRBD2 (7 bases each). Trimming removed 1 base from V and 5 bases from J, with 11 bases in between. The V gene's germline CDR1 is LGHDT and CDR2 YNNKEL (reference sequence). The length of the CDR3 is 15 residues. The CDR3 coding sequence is TGTGCCAGCAGCCAAGGGGAGGGGGCAACCGGGGAGCTGTTTTTT. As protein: CASSQGEGATGELFF.

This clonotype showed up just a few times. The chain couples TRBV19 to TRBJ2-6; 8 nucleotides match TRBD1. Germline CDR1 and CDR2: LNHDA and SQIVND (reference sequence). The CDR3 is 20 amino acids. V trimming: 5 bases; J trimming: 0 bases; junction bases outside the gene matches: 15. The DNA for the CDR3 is TGTGCCAGTAGTGAAGAGACAGGGGCTCTCCTTTACTCTGGGGCCAACGTCCTGACTTTC. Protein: CASSEETGALLYSGANVLTF.

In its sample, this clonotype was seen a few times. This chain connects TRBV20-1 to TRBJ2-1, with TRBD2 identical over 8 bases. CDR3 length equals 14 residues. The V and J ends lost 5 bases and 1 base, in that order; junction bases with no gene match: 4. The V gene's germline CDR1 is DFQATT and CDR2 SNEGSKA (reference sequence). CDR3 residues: CSAGPSGSYNEQFF. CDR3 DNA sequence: TGCAGTGCTGGTCCTAGCGGGTCCTACAATGAGCAGTTCTTC.

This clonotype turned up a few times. The CDR3 DNA is TGTGCCAGCAGCGTAAGGTCGGGGGGGCCGGAAGATACGCAGTATTTT. Translation gives CASSVRSGGPEDTQYF. The chain combines TRBV9 with TRBJ2-3; 8 bases line up with TRBD2. Germline V gene data show CDR1 as SGDLS and CDR2 as YYNGEE. This CDR3 comprises 16 residues. Trimming cost V 1 base and J 5 bases; bases outside gene matches: 9.

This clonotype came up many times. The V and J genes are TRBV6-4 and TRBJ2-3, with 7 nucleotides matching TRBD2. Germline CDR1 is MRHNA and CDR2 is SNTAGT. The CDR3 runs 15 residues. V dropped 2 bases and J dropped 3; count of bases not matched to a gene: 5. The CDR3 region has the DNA TGTGCCAGCAGTGACGGACGGGGGGAAACAGATACGCAGTATTTT. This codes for CASSDGRGETDTQYF.

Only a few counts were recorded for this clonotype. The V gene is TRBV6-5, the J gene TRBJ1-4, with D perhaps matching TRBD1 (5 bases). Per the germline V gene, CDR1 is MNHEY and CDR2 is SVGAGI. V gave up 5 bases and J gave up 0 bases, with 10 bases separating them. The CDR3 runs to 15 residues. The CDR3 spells CASSRDPATNEKLFF. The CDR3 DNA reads TGTGCCAGCAGTCGGGACCCTGCAACTAATGAAAAACTGTTTTTT.